These 17 T cell receptor beta chains originate from one sample sequenced in a study of beta chain features in type 1 diabetes. The investigators reverse transcribed all of the isolated RNA, so they sequenced expressed TCRB transcripts. Using immunoSEQ multiplex PCR, the repertoire was profiled, and TCRdb retains in-frame clones only, with some absent. The sample lists 38,000 or so clones, 64% occurring once. The source material was Tregs from blood. The origin of the receptors is a woman in her 30s in good health.

This chain connects TRBV27 to TRBJ1-5; perhaps TRBD1 as D (5 bases). CDR1 and CDR2 from the germline V gene are MNHEY and SMNVEV (reference sequence). The V and J ends lost 5 bases and 3 bases respectively, with 14 bases between them. The CDR3 has 15 residues. This CDR3 is CASSPLGGINQPQHF. CDR3 DNA: TGTGCCAGCAGTCCCCTGGGGGGGATCAATCAGCCCCAGCATTTT.

V and J are TRBV5-1 and TRBJ2-1, with 11 positions matching TRBD2. CDR1 SGHRS and CDR2 YFSETQ come from the germline V gene. The CDR3 is made up of 15 amino acids. Trimming removed 6 bases from V and 6 bases from J; junction bases left unmatched: 8. The CDR3 reads CASTRTSGSFNEQFF. The CDR3 DNA is TGCGCCAGCACGAGAACTAGCGGGAGTTTCAATGAGCAGTTCTTC.

This clone was counted once. V is TRBV28 and J is TRBJ2-7; D may be TRBD2 (5 bases). This CDR3 comprises 12 residues. The V end lost 5 bases, the J end lost 7 bases, and 12 bases lay between the germline ends. CDR1 and CDR2 from the germline V gene are MDHEN and SYDVKM. In nucleotides, the CDR3 is TGTGCCAGCAGTCTTCTTAAGCGGGAGCAGTACTTC. Translation: CASSLLKREQYF.

This clone was seen a few times. V and J are TRBV5-1 and TRBJ2-1, with D perhaps matching TRBD1 (6 bases). The CDR3 runs 14 residues. Trimming shortened V by 3 bases and J by 3 bases, and 10 bases separated the two germline ends. The V gene's germline CDR1 is SGHRS and CDR2 YFSETQ. CDR3 DNA sequence: TGCGCCAGCAGCTCCGGACAGAACTACAATGAGCAGTTCTTC. The encoded protein is CASSSGQNYNEQFF.

The chain recombines TRBV29-1 with TRBJ1-1; no clear D. In germline, CDR1 is SQVTM, CDR2 ANQGSEA. V was clipped by 6 bases and J by 6 bases, with 20 bases between them. CDR3 length: 14 residues. The CDR3: CSVDRALRGAEAFF. As DNA, the CDR3 is TGCAGCGTAGACCGGGCCCTACGGGGAGCTGAAGCTTTCTTT.

This clone was seen a few times. This chain connects TRBV7-9 to TRBJ2-4; TRBD2 is a possible D gene (6 bases). Trimming took off 1 base at V and 6 bases at J, with 13 bases between the two ends. Germline CDR1 reads SEHNR; CDR2 reads FQNEAQ (reference sequence). This CDR3 is built from 15 residues. CDR3 protein: CASSLDLGTLNIQYF. The CDR3 DNA reads TGTGCCAGCAGCTTAGACCTCGGGACTTTAAACATTCAGTACTTC.

This clone was seen more than once but under ten times. V is TRBV19 and J is TRBJ2-5, with a possible D match to TRBD1 (5 bases). CDR3 length: 13 amino acids. Germline V gene data show CDR1 as LNHDA and CDR2 as SQIVND (reference sequence). The V and J ends lost 7 bases and 4 bases respectively, with 13 bases between them. The CDR3 region has the DNA TGTGCCAGTAAACGGAGCCAGGGAGAGACCCAGTACTTC. Encoded protein: CASKRSQGETQYF.

This chain joins TRBV6-1 and TRBJ2-1; TRBD1 matches at 7 bases. Germline CDR1 is MNHNS and CDR2 is SASEGT. There are 14 residues in the CDR3. With 5 bases clipped from V and 2 bases from J, the junction kept 3 bases outside the gene matches. The DNA for the CDR3 is TGTGCCAGCAGTCGACAGGGCCCCTACAATGAGCAGTTCTTC. Its translation is CASSRQGPYNEQFF.

The table lists this clone with a count of one. V and J are TRBV7-3 and TRBJ1-1, with D tentatively TRBD1 (6 bases). The CDR3 is made up of 13 amino acids. The V and J ends lost 3 bases and 4 bases respectively, with 9 bases between them. Germline lookup yields CDR1 SGHTA and CDR2 FQGTGA. CDR3 sequence: CASSFTQGTEAFF. The CDR3 bases are TGTGCCAGCAGCTTCACACAGGGCACTGAAGCTTTCTTT.

This chain links TRBV5-4 with TRBJ2-5; TRBD1 matches at 7 bases. The end of the DNA aligns better with TRBJ2-7, so the J call may be wrong. This CDR3 has 15 residues. Germline CDR1 is SGHNT and CDR2 is YYREEE (reference sequence). DNA of the CDR3: TGTGCCAGCAGCCGACAGGGTGCGGCTGTCTACGAGCAGTACTTC. Translating it yields CASSRQGAAVYEQYF.

The J gene is TRBJ2-5, the V gene TRBV28; 8 nucleotides agree with TRBD2. From germline, CDR1 is MDHEN and CDR2 SYDVKM. The CDR3 runs to 15 residues. Trimming removed 5 bases from V and 6 bases from J; junction bases left unmatched: 11. The CDR3 sequence: CASSPRAGGRKTQYF. As DNA, the CDR3 is TGTGCCAGCAGTCCACGAGCCGGCGGGAGGAAGACCCAGTACTTC.

The V gene is TRBV29-1, the J gene TRBJ2-5, with D hard to call. V lost 8 bases, J lost 0 bases, and 10 bases lay in between. The CDR3 is 12 residues long. CDR1 and CDR2 (germline): SQVTM, ANQGSEA. The CDR3, as DNA: TGCAGCTTTACAGAGAACCAAGAGACCCAGTACTTC. It is translated as CSFTENQETQYF.

With respect to this clone: At one end the junction does not follow the germline gene, possibly because of a read error. This rearrangement joins TRBV7-3 to TRBJ2-1, with D perhaps matching TRBD2 (6 bases). This CDR3 has 13 amino acids. The V gene's germline CDR1 is SGHTA and CDR2 FQGTGA. The CDR3 DNA reads as TGTGCCAGCAGCTGGGGACTTTCGAATGGGCAGTTCTTC. Residues: CASSWGLSNGQFF.

The V call is TRBV7-9, the J call TRBJ2-7; possibly TRBD2 for D (6 bases). There are 16 residues in the CDR3. Looked up from germline, CDR1 is SEHNR and CDR2 is FQNEAQ (reference sequence). Trimming stripped 2 bases from V and 5 bases from J, with 19 bases between. CDR3: CASSLRGGQGLDEQYF. DNA of the CDR3: TGTGCCAGCAGCTTACGAGGAGGGCAGGGTTTGGACGAGCAGTACTTC.

In its sample, this clone was seen once. This sequence joins TRBV25-1 and TRBJ2-5; 7 positions agree with TRBD2. Losses at the gene ends were 6 bases for V and 5 bases for J; bases not matched to a gene: 12. CDR1 and CDR2 (germline): MGHDK, SYGVNS. The CDR3 extends over 15 amino acids. CDR3: CASSPGSSGFETQYF. DNA for the CDR3: TGTGCCAGCAGCCCCGGTTCTAGCGGTTTTGAGACCCAGTACTTC.

This chain uses TRBV6-6 with TRBJ1-5; 9 bases are shared with TRBD1. Trimming took 6 bases from V and 11 from J; bases not matched to a gene: 5. In germline, CDR1 is MNHNY, CDR2 SVGAGI (reference sequence). The CDR3 contains 12 residues. CDR3 coding DNA: TGTGCCAGCAGCCTGACAGGGGGGTCCCAGCATTTT. It translates to CASSLTGGSQHF.

The CDR3 is CASSLSARRAFEQYF. CDR3 sequence (DNA): TGTGCCAGCAGTTTATCGGCTAGGAGGGCATTCGAGCAGTACTTC. This chain uses TRBV28 with TRBJ2-7, with D maybe TRBD2 (6 bases). The V end lost 1 base, the J end lost 6 bases, and 16 bases lay between the germline ends. The CDR3 is made up of 15 amino acids. Looked up from germline, CDR1 is MDHEN and CDR2 is SYDVKM.